This paragraph covers one TCR beta chain sequence. This sample was taken from a study of blood T cell repertoires in COVID-19. The wider study: T cells, B-cell-depleted T cells, or PBMCs provided the cDNA or gDNA that served as material.

Across 24 US areas, participants ranged in age from about 18 to 100 years. Cohorts were based on clinical histories the participants reported. Recovered participants had two consecutive negative NP/OP PCR tests, healthcare professional clearance, or symptom resolution. Measured with immunoSEQ multiplex PCR; TCRdb has only the in-frame clones, and not every one. Of approximately 440,000 clones listed, around 90% are singletons. Germline CDR1 is SGDLS and CDR2 is YYNGEE. The V end was cut by 4 bases, the J end by 5 bases, with 22 bases between. The length of the CDR3 is 16 residues. V and J are TRBV9 and TRBJ2-7; perhaps TRBD1 as D (7 bases). The TCR originated in a man aged 18 to 29 who had recovered from COVID-19. The material sequenced was PBMCs or T cells enriched from blood (not recorded which). In DNA form, the CDR3 reads TGTGCCAGCAGCCCTCTCCCAGGGGGGAGGCTCAACGAGCAGTACTTC. Translation: CASSPLPGGRLNEQYF.